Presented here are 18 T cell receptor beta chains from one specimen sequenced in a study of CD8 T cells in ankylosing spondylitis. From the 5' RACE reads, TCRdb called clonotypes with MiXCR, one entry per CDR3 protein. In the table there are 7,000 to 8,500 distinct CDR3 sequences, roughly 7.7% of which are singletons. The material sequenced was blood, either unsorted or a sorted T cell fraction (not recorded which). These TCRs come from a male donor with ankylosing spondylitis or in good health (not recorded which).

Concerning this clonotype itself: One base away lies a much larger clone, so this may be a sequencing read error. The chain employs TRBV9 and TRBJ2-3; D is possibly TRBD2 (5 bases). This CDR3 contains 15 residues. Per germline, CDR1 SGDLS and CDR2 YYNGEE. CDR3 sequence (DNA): TGTACCAGCAGCGTAGCGCGGAGTGGTACAGATACGCAGTATTTT. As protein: CTSSVARSGTDTQYF. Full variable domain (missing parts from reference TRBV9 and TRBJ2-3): DSGVTQTPKHLITATGQRVTLRCSPRSGDLSVYWYQQSLDQGLQFLIQYYNGEERAKGNILERFSAQQFPDLHSELNLSSLELGDSALYFCTSSVARSGTDTQYFGPGTRLTVL.

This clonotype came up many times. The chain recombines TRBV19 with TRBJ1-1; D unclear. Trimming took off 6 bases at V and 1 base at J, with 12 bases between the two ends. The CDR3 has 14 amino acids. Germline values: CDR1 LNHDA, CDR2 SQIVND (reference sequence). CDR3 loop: CASRTWTENTEAFF. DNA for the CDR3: TGTGCCAGTAGGACTTGGACGGAGAACACTGAAGCTTTCTTT.

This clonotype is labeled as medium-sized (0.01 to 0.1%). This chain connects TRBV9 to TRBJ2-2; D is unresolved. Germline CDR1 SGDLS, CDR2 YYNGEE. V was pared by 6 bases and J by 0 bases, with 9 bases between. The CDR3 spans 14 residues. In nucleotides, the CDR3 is TGTGCCAGCACATGGAACGCGAACACCGGGGAGCTGTTTTTT. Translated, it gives CASTWNANTGELFF.

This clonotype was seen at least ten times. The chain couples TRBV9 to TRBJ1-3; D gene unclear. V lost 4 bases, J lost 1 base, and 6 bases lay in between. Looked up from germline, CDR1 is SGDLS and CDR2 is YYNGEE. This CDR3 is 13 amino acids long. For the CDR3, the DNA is TGTGCCAGCAGCCCTAATTCTGGAAACACCATATATTTT. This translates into CASSPNSGNTIYF.

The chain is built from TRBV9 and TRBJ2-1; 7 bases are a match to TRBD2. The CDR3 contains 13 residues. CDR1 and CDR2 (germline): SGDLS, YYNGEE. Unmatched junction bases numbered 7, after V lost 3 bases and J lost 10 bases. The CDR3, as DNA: TGTGCCAGCAGCGGTAGCGGGCGAGAAGAGCAGTTCTTC. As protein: CASSGSGREEQFF.

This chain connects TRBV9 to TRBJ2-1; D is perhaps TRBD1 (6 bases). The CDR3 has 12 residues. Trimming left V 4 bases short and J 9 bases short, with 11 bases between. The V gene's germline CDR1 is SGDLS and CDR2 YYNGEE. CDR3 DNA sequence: TGTGCCAGCAGCTCCGGACAGCCTGAGCAGTTCTTC. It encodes CASSSGQPEQFF. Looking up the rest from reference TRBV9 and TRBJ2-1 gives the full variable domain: DSGVTQTPKHLITATGQRVTLRCSPRSGDLSVYWYQQSLDQGLQFLIQYYNGEERAKGNILERFSAQQFPDLHSELNLSSLELGDSALYFCASSSGQPEQFFGPGTRLTVL.

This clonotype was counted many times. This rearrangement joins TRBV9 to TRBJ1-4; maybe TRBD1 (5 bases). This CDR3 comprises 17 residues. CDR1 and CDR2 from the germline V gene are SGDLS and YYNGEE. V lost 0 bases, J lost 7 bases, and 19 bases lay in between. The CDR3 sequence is CASSVAEGPSSREKLFF. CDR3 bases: TGTGCCAGCAGCGTAGCGGAGGGGCCGTCCTCTCGTGAAAAACTGTTTTTT. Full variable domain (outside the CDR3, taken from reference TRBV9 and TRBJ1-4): DSGVTQTPKHLITATGQRVTLRCSPRSGDLSVYWYQQSLDQGLQFLIQYYNGEERAKGNILERFSAQQFPDLHSELNLSSLELGDSALYFCASSVAEGPSSREKLFFGSGTQLSVL.

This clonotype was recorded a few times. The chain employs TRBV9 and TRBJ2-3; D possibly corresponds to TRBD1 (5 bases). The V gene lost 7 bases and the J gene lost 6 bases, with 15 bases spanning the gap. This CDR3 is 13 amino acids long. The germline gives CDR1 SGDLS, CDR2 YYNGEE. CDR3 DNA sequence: TGTGCCAGCGGATCAGGGCCCCAGGATACGCAGTATTTT. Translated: CASGSGPQDTQYF.

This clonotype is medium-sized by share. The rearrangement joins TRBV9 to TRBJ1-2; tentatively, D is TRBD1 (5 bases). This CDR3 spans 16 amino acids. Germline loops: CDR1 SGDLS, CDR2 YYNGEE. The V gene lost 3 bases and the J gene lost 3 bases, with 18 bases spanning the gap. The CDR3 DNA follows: TGTGCCAGCAGCGGATTAGGGGCAGAAGTGGACTATGGCTACACCTTC. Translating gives CASSGLGAEVDYGYTF.

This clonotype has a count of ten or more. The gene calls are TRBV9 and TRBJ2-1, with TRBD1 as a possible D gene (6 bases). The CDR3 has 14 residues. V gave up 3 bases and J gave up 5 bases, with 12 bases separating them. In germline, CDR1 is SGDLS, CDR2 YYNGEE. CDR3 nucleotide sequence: TGTGCCAGCAGCGGCCGGGACATGGACAATGAGCAGTTCTTC. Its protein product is CASSGRDMDNEQFF.

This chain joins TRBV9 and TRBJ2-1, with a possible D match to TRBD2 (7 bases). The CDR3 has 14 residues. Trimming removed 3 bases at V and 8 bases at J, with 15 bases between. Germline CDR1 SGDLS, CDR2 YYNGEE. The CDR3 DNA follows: TGTGCCAGCAGCGGACGGGGGGCGAGGCATGAGCAGTTCTTC. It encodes CASSGRGARHEQFF.

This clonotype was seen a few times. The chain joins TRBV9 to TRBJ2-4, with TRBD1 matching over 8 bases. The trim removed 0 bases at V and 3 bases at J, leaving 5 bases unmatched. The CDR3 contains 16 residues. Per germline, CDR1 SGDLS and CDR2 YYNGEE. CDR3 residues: CASSVDQGAGKNIQYF. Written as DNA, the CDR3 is TGTGCCAGCAGCGTAGATCAGGGGGCGGGCAAAAACATTCAGTACTTC.

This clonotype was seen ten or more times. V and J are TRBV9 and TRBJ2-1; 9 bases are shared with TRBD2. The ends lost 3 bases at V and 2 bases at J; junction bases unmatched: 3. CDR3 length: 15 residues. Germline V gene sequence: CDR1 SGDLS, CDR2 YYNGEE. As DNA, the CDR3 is TGTGCCAGCAGCGCTGGACTAGCGCCCTACAATGAGCAGTTCTTC. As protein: CASSAGLAPYNEQFF. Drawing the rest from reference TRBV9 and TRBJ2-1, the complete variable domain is DSGVTQTPKHLITATGQRVTLRCSPRSGDLSVYWYQQSLDQGLQFLIQYYNGEERAKGNILERFSAQQFPDLHSELNLSSLELGDSALYFCASSAGLAPYNEQFFGPGTRLTVL.

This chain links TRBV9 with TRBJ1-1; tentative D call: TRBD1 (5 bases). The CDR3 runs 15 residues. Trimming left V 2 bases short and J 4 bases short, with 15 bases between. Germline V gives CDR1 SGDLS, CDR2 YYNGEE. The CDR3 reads CASSVGAGEGTEAFF. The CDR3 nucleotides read TGTGCCAGCAGCGTTGGTGCGGGGGAGGGCACTGAAGCTTTCTTT.

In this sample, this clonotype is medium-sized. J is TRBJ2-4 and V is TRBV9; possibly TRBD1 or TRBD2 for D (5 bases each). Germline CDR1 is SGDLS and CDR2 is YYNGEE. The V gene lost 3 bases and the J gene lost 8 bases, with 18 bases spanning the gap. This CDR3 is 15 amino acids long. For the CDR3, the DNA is TGTGCCAGCAGCGGACCCGGGGCCCAAAGGGACATTCAGTACTTC. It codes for CASSGPGAQRDIQYF. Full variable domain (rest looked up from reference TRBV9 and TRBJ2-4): DSGVTQTPKHLITATGQRVTLRCSPRSGDLSVYWYQQSLDQGLQFLIQYYNGEERAKGNILERFSAQQFPDLHSELNLSSLELGDSALYFCASSGPGAQRDIQYFGAGTRLSVL.

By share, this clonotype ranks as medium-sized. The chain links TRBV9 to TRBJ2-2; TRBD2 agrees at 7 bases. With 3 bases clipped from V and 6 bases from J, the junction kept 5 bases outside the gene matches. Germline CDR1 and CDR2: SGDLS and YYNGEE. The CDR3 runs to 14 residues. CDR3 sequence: CASSDWREPGELFF. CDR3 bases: TGTGCCAGCAGCGACTGGCGGGAGCCCGGGGAGCTGTTTTTT. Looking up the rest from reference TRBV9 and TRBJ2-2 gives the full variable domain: DSGVTQTPKHLITATGQRVTLRCSPRSGDLSVYWYQQSLDQGLQFLIQYYNGEERAKGNILERFSAQQFPDLHSELNLSSLELGDSALYFCASSDWREPGELFFGEGSRLTVL.

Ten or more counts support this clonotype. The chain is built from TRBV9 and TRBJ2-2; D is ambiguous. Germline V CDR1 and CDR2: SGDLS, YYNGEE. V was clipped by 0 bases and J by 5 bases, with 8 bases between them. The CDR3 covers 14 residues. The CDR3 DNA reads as TGTGCCAGCAGCGTAGGTTCCGGAACCGGGGAGCTGTTTTTT. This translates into CASSVGSGTGELFF.

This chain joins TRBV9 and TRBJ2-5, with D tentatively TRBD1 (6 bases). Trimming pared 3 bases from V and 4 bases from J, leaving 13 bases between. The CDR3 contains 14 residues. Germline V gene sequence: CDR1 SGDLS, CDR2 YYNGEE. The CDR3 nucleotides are TGTGCCAGCAGCGACGCTCCACAGGGAGAGACCCAGTACTTC. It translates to CASSDAPQGETQYF.